Sequencing of this T cell receptor beta chain was carried out in a study of T cell responses to AZD1222 COVID-19 vaccine. Produced via immunoSEQ multiplex PCR; TCRdb's table is partial and in-frame only. The sample has hundreds of thousands of clones; about 93% are singletons. Between the trimmed V and J ends, which lost 6 bases and 2 bases, there was a span of 8 bases. Germline loops: CDR1 SNHLY, CDR2 FYNNEI. The CDR3 has 12 residues. This TCR was sampled from an adult in good health. V and J are TRBV2 and TRBJ2-7, with D unresolved. Sequencing used peripheral blood, obtained on day 0 of MenACWY control vaccination. DNA of the CDR3: TGTGCCAGCAGGGTCTTACCCTACGAGCAGTACTTC. It is translated as CASRVLPYEQYF.